This T cell receptor (beta chain) was documented in a study of T-cell reconstitution after alpha-beta-depleted transplantation in children. Study-wide points: One year post-transplant, T-cell counts and diversity were largely derived from T cells produced anew. The origin of high day-60 TCRbeta diversity in some patients lay in surviving recipient T cells and thymic progenitors. Reportedly, roughly two months post-transplant, alpha-beta T cells arose from several hundred expanded graft clones.

This CDR3 comprises 12 residues. V was trimmed by 3 bases and J by 7 bases, leaving 10 bases between them. The germline V gene has CDR1 DFQATT and CDR2 SNEGSKA (reference sequence). Preparation of the TCRbeta library used unique molecular identifiers. MiXCR, applied by TCRdb to the PCR reads, yields one record per CDR3 protein. The sample lists 780,000 or so distinct CDR3 sequences; roughly 15% were seen once. As to this clonotype: Its cognate antigen is unknown.

The TCR sequence derives from a male patient younger than 18 who had a stem cell transplant for acute lymphoblastic leukemia, so the T cells may come from the graft donor. J is TRBJ2-1 and V is TRBV20-1, with unresolved D. Sequencing used PBMCs, mostly from graft donor cells, obtained 360 days after TCRalphabeta/CD19-depleted stem cell transplant. Written as DNA, the CDR3 is TGCAGTGCTAGTATTGGAAGGAATGAGCAGTTCTTC. Its translation: CSASIGRNEQFF.